This is a list of T cell receptor beta chains from one sample in a study of tumor and adjacent non-tumor tissue in lung cancer. Each CDR3 protein is one row after TCRdb ran MiXCR on the multiplex PCR reads. There are tens of thousands of distinct CDR3 sequences in the sample; 55% to 75% occur only once, and around 20% lies in the top ten. Sequencing was done on a sample of lung tumor tissue. The source is a man aged 50-60 years with non-small cell lung cancer. CDR3s include the opening cysteine and the closing phenylalanine or tryptophan. The order of the fields is V gene, D gene, J gene, clone size, CDR3 DNA, CDR3 protein. The D gene is left open where the match is weak. Some rows have no size entry. The others give once, few or many, or a class for an expanded clone.

TRBV20-1	TRBD2	TRBJ2-5	NA	TGCAGTGCTAGTAGCCCTAGCGGGGGTGGGACCCAGTACTTC	CSASSPSGGGTQYF
TRBV20-1	TRBD1	TRBJ1-3	NA	TGCAGTGCTAGAGAAGGAGTGGGACAGGGGTCTCGAAACACCATATATTTT	CSAREGVGQGSRNTIYF
TRBV20-1	NA	TRBJ2-1	NA	TGCAGTGCTCCTATAGCCCACGAGGAGCAGTTCTTC	CSAPIAHEEQFF
TRBV30	NA	TRBJ1-4	NA	TGTGCCTGGACCCCATTTTCGAGGACAACAACTAATGAAAAACTGTTTTTT	CAWTPFSRTTTNEKLFF
TRBV2	NA	TRBJ2-1	NA	TGTGCCAGCAGCGGTATGGGGATGGTAACGGACTCCTACAATGAGCAGTTCTTC	CASSGMGMVTDSYNEQFF
TRBV12-3/TRBV12-4	NA	TRBJ2-5	many	TGTGCCAGCAGCCAGACAGAGACCCAGTACTTC	CASSQTETQYF
TRBV4-1	NA	TRBJ2-1	NA	TGCGCCAACAGCCAAGACTGGGGCAGGGAATGCAATGAGCAGTTCTTC	CANSQDWGRECNEQFF
TRBV24-1	NA	TRBJ2-1	NA	TGTGCCACCAGTGGTCCAGAGGGACCAGGGAATGAGCAGTCCTTC	CATSGPEGPGNEQSF
TRBV11-1	NA	TRBJ2-5	NA	TGTGCCAGCAGCTCCTGGACCGGGGTACAAGAGACCCAGTACTTC	CASSSWTGVQETQYF
TRBV11-2	NA	TRBJ2-1	NA	TGTGCCAGCAGCTTAAGATGGGGTAGAGTCAATAAGCAGTTCTTC	CASSLRWGRVNKQFF
TRBV10-2	TRBD2	TRBJ2-5	NA	TGCGCCAACCGGTTGAAATTGGGGGAGGGTGGCCCGGAGACCCAGTACTTC	CANRLKLGEGGPETQYF
TRBV6-6	NA	TRBJ2-5	NA	TGTGCCAGTAGTTATGGGGGAGAGGCCCAGTACTTC	CASSYGGEAQYF
TRBV11-2	TRBD1	TRBJ2-7	many	TGTGCCAGCAGCTTAGGCGCGACAGGGGTTCCCTACGAGCAGTACTTC	CASSLGATGVPYEQYF
TRBV7-9	TRBD1	TRBJ1-1	few	TGTGCCAGCAGCCCCCGACAGGGGGGGAACACTGAAGCTTTCTTT	CASSPRQGGNTEAFF
TRBV6-1	NA	TRBJ2-6	NA	TGTGCCAGCAGTCCAGACGGCTCTGGGGCCAACGTCCTGACTTTC	CASSPDGSGANVLTF
TRBV6-5	NA	TRBJ2-7	NA	TGTGCCAGCAGGCCGCGGGACACTTCCTACAAGAAGCACTTC	CASRPRDTSYKKHF
TRBV4-1	NA	TRBJ2-3	NA	TGCGCCAGCAGCCAAATCTGGTGGGTCTATCCTGGCATAGGTACGCAGTATTTT	CASSQIWWVYPGIGTQYF
TRBV11-3	TRBD1	TRBJ2-7	NA	TGTGCCAGCAGCTTAGGTGTGACAGGGGTCTGCGAGCAGTACTTC	CASSLGVTGVCEQYF
TRBV4-1	NA	TRBJ2-4	NA	TGCGTCAGCAGGCGGAGTAATCTAGCCAAAAACATTCCGTACTTC	CVSRRSNLAKNIPYF
TRBV25-1	NA	TRBJ2-5	NA	TGTGCCAGCAGTTTAACAGGGTTAGCGACACAAGAGACCCAGTACTTC	CASSLTGLATQETQYF
TRBV11-1	NA	TRBJ2-1	NA	TGTGCCAGCAGCTTAGAAAGGACAGACAATGAGCAGTCATTC	CASSLERTDNEQSF
TRBV7-9	NA	TRBJ2-3	NA	TGTGCCAGCAGCCCAAATGTGGATACGCAGTATTTT	CASSPNVDTQYF
TRBV12-3/TRBV12-4	TRBD1	TRBJ2-1	NA	TGTGCCAGCAGCCGGACAGGGACAGTATTCAATGAGAAGTTCTTC	CASSRTGTVFNEKFF
TRBV4-1	NA	TRBJ1-5	many	TGCGCCAGCAGCCACTTCGGGACAAACTTTCCGACGGGCAATCAGCCCCAGCATTTT	CASSHFGTNFPTGNQPQHF
TRBV5-6	TRBD1	TRBJ2-3	NA	TGTGCCAGCAGGACCCGACAGGGTACTCAGAATTTT	CASRTRQGTQNF
TRBV28	TRBD1	TRBJ2-3	many	TGTGCCAGCAGCACGGGACAGGGGGCAGATACGCAGTATTTT	CASSTGQGADTQYF
TRBV5-6	TRBD1	TRBJ2-7	NA	TGTGCCAGCAGCGTCACAGGGGATCACGAGCAGTACTTC	CASSVTGDHEQYF
TRBV6-5	NA	TRBJ1-4	NA	TGTGCCAGCAGTTCCCAGGGGTCTAATGAAGAACTGCTTTTT	CASSSQGSNEELLF
TRBV28	TRBD1	TRBJ2-1	NA	TGTGCCAGCAGTTTGTTCGGACAGGTGGGATACAATGAGCAGTTCTTC	CASSLFGQVGYNEQFF
TRBV11-2	NA	TRBJ2-7	NA	TGTGCCAGCAGCTTAGCCAGGGGGGGATACGAGCAGTACTTC	CASSLARGGYEQYF